A selection of T cell receptor beta chains follows, all from one sample in a study of T cells in Graves' hyperthyroidism and ophthalmopathy. Via MiXCR, TCRdb re-called the multiplex PCR reads, giving one row per CDR3 protein. The sample yields about 350,000 distinct CDR3 sequences, roughly 18% seen once. The specimen sequenced was blood. The source is a woman in her thirties or forties with Graves' ophthalmopathy. The CDR3 runs from the conserved cysteine through the conserved F or W. D genes are given only for firm matches. Size is omitted from some rows. Given values are once, few, many or a class for expanded clones.

TRBV5-1	-	-	TRBJ2-7	CASSPATSYEQYF	TGCGCCAGCAGCCCTGCTACCTCCTACGAGCAGTACTTC
TRBV6-1	many	TRBD2	TRBJ2-2	CASNELAGKTGELFF	TGTGCCAGCAACGAACTAGCGGGAAAGACCGGGGAGCTGTTTTTT
TRBV24-1	many	TRBD1	TRBJ1-5	CATSDPGQGISNQPQHF	TGTGCCACCAGTGATCCAGGACAGGGTATTAGCAATCAGCCCCAGCATTTT
TRBV2	many	-	TRBJ2-7	CASSEEWTYEQYF	TGTGCCAGCAGTGAAGAGTGGACTTACGAGCAGTACTTC
TRBV12-3/TRBV12-4	many	-	TRBJ1-1	CASGPPQALGGAFF	TGTGCCAGCGGTCCACCTCAGGCCCTCGGTGGTGCTTTCTTT
TRBV2	many	-	TRBJ2-7	CASSSGQGTYEQYF	TGTGCCAGCAGCTCGGGGCAGGGGACCTACGAGCAGTACTTC
TRBV6-2/TRBV6-3	once	TRBD1	TRBJ2-5	CASSEDRLRETQYF	TGTGCCAGCAGTGAGGACAGGCTTCGCGAGACCCAGTACTTC
TRBV29-1	many	-	TRBJ2-2	CSVGFAGELFF	TGCAGCGTTGGTTTTGCCGGGGAGCTGTTTTTT
TRBV28	-	-	TRBJ2-7	CASSLAQGRHYEQYF	TGTGCCAGCAGTTTAGCCCAGGGGAGACACTACGAGCAGTACTTC
TRBV3-1	few	-	TRBJ1-3	CASSPSGASGNTIYF	TGTGCCAGCAGTCCGTCCGGCGCCTCTGGAAACACCATATATTTT
TRBV6-1	many	-	TRBJ2-5	CASSEDRRQMKTQYF	TGTGCCAGCAGTGAAGACCGACGACAGATGAAGACCCAGTACTTC
TRBV6-2/TRBV6-3	many	-	TRBJ2-7	CASSYGQGRTYEQYF	TGTGCCAGCAGTTACGGGCAGGGGAGGACCTACGAGCAGTACTTC
TRBV6-5	many	-	TRBJ1-1	CASGEGTLAPKAFF	TGTGCCAGCGGGGAGGGAACCCTGGCGCCTAAAGCTTTCTTT
TRBV29-1	-	-	TRBJ1-1	CSVGLMNTEAYF	TGCAGCGTTGGGTTGATGAACACTGAAGCTTACTTT
TRBV7-3	many	TRBD1	TRBJ2-5	CASSRQGARETQYF	TGTGCCAGCAGCAGACAGGGGGCCCGAGAGACCCAGTACTTC
TRBV2	many	-	TRBJ1-1	CASSDQGVGNTEAFF	TGTGCCAGCAGTGACCAGGGAGTGGGAAACACTGAAGCTTTCTTT
TRBV3-1	-	-	TRBJ2-2	CASSQARAGELFF	TGTGCCAGCAGCCAAGCCAGGGCCGGGGAGCTGTTTTTT
TRBV28	many	-	TRBJ2-7	CASSLADYEQYF	TGTGCCAGCAGTTTAGCGGACTACGAGCAGTACTTC
TRBV12-3/TRBV12-4	many	-	TRBJ1-1	CASSPVTGNMNTEAFF	TGTGCCAGCAGTCCCGTGACAGGAAACATGAACACTGAAGCTTTCTTT
TRBV15	many	-	TRBJ1-5	CATSRGQPNQPQHF	TGTGCCACCAGCAGAGGACAGCCCAATCAGCCCCAGCATTTT
TRBV28	many	-	TRBJ1-1	CASSFRGAYAEAFF	TGTGCCAGCAGTTTTAGAGGGGCTTACGCTGAAGCTTTCTTT
TRBV19	many	-	TRBJ2-4	CASSIGVGLAKNIQYF	TGTGCCAGTAGTATAGGGGTGGGACTAGCCAAAAACATTCAGTACTTC
TRBV6-5	many	TRBD1	TRBJ1-1	CASSWDRNTEAFF	TGTGCCAGCAGTTGGGACAGGAACACTGAAGCTTTCTTT
TRBV6-2/TRBV6-3	many	-	TRBJ1-1	CASSYGPTLNTEAFF	TGTGCCAGCAGTTACGGACCGACTTTGAACACTGAAGCTTTCTTT
TRBV6-1	-	TRBD1	TRBJ1-5	CASSARGQGQPQHF	TGTGCCAGCAGTGCGAGGGGACAGGGGCAGCCCCAGCATTTT
TRBV28	-	TRBD2	TRBJ2-7	CASSGAGAYEQYF	TGTGCCAGCAGTGGAGCGGGGGCCTACGAGCAGTACTTC
TRBV28	many	TRBD1	TRBJ1-1	CASTGGQFDTEAFF	TGTGCCAGCACAGGGGGACAATTTGACACTGAAGCTTTCTTT
TRBV5-1	many	-	TRBJ2-7	CASSLADTSYEQYF	TGCGCCAGCAGCTTAGCGGACACCTCCTACGAGCAGTACTTC
TRBV28	many	-	TRBJ2-5	CASSSNKNQETQYF	TGTGCCAGCAGTTCCAACAAAAACCAAGAGACCCAGTACTTC
TRBV12-3/TRBV12-4	many	-	TRBJ2-5	CASNDDRQETQYF	TGTGCCAGCAACGATGACAGGCAAGAGACCCAGTACTTC
TRBV19	-	-	TRBJ2-2	CASSILLKGGVHNTGELFF	TGTGCCAGTAGTATCCTTCTAAAGGGGGGAGTCCACAACACCGGGGAGCTGTTTTTT
TRBV6-5	-	-	TRBJ2-5	CACSYVPEEPQYF	TGTGCCTGCAGTTACGTTCCGGAAGAGCCCCAGTACTTC
TRBV6-2/TRBV6-3	-	-	TRBJ2-5	CASGKNGATQETQYF	TGTGCCAGCGGTAAAAACGGGGCAACACAAGAGACCCAGTACTTC
TRBV11-2	many	TRBD1	TRBJ2-7	CASSSLRDRGAEEQYF	TGTGCCAGCAGCTCCCTCCGGGACAGGGGAGCGGAAGAGCAGTACTTC
TRBV20-1	many	-	TRBJ1-6	CSARLTGRDTRSPLHF	TGCAGTGCTAGACTTACAGGGAGAGACACCAGATCACCCCTCCACTTT
TRBV12-3/TRBV12-4	many	-	TRBJ1-2	CASSVGARVGNYGYTF	TGTGCCAGCTCGGTTGGGGCCAGGGTGGGGAACTATGGCTACACCTTC
TRBV5-1	many	-	TRBJ2-7	CASSEGDLYEQYF	TGCGCCAGCAGCGAGGGGGACCTCTACGAGCAGTACTTC
TRBV30	many	-	TRBJ1-2	CAWRTGTNYGYTF	TGTGCCTGGAGAACAGGGACTAACTATGGCTACACCTTC
TRBV7-2	many	TRBD2	TRBJ2-7	CASSLGEGLEQYF	TGTGCCAGCAGCTTAGGGGAGGGTCTCGAGCAGTACTTC
TRBV7-9	many	-	TRBJ2-3	CASSLAQGNTQYF	TGTGCCAGCAGCTTAGCGCAGGGGAATACGCAGTATTTT
TRBV19	-	-	TRBJ2-2	CASRPGHLNDWVPGELFF	TGTGCCAGTCGACCGGGACATCTTAATGACTGGGTACCCGGGGAGCTGTTTTTT
TRBV29-1	many	-	TRBJ1-1	CSVRAGGGSSGNTEAFF	TGCAGCGTTCGAGCTGGGGGTGGTTCTTCGGGGAACACTGAAGCTTTCTTT
TRBV11-2	many	-	TRBJ1-5	CASSRLGTHGNQPQHF	TGTGCCAGCAGCCGCCTCGGGACCCACGGAAATCAGCCCCAGCATTTT
TRBV28	many	TRBD2	TRBJ2-3	CASSSPSAGGTDTQYF	TGTGCCAGCAGCTCCCCGTCAGCGGGAGGCACAGATACGCAGTATTTT
TRBV20-1	many	-	TRBJ1-2	CSASFRNYGYTF	TGCAGTGCTAGTTTCCGTAACTATGGCTACACCTTC
TRBV20-1	-	-	TRBJ1-5	CSARRDQPQHF	TGCAGTGCCAGGAGGGATCAGCCCCAGCATTTT
TRBV28	many	TRBD2	TRBJ2-7	CASSLGGLAVSSYEQYF	TGTGCCAGCAGTTTAGGGGGACTAGCGGTCAGCTCCTACGAGCAGTACTTC
TRBV24-1	many	-	TRBJ2-2	CATSGWDSKTGLANGELFF	TGTGCCACCAGTGGGTGGGACAGCAAGACTGGACTAGCCAACGGGGAGCTGTTTTTT
TRBV7-9	many	-	TRBJ1-1	CASSRRLGADTEAFF	TGTGCCAGCAGCCGTCGTTTGGGGGCGGACACTGAAGCTTTCTTT
TRBV12-3/TRBV12-4	many	TRBD2	TRBJ2-7	CASSLPGLVPEQYF	TGTGCCAGCAGTTTACCCGGACTAGTCCCCGAGCAGTACTTC
TRBV9	many	TRBD1	TRBJ2-7	CASSVDRQGAYEQYF	TGTGCCAGCAGCGTAGACCGGCAGGGGGCCTACGAGCAGTACTTC
TRBV30	many	-	TRBJ1-5	CAWSARGLQPQHF	TGTGCCTGGAGTGCCCGGGGGCTTCAGCCCCAGCATTTT
TRBV6-1	many	-	TRBJ1-1	CASSTRRGLSTEAFF	TGTGCCAGCAGCACCAGGCGCGGGTTGAGCACTGAAGCTTTCTTT
TRBV6-2/TRBV6-3	many	-	TRBJ2-5	CASSKQAALRLETQYF	TGTGCCAGCAGTAAACAAGCAGCCCTGCGTTTAGAGACCCAGTACTTC
TRBV5-4	many	-	TRBJ1-1	CASSLALSGMSNTEAFF	TGTGCCAGCAGCTTGGCCTTATCTGGCATGTCGAACACTGAAGCTTTCTTT
TRBV7-2	many	TRBD1	TRBJ2-7	CASSLAGGQNEQYF	TGTGCCAGCAGCTTAGCAGGGGGCCAGAACGAGCAGTACTTC
TRBV6-1	many	TRBD2	TRBJ2-1	CASSELAGGPNEQFF	TGTGCCAGCAGTGAACTAGCGGGAGGACCCAATGAGCAGTTCTTC